The 19 T cell receptor beta chains below all came from one sample that was sequenced in a study of PD-1 blockade in classical Hodgkin lymphoma. Clones were sequenced by immunoSEQ multiplex PCR, and TCRdb holds only the in-frame ones, with some missing. This sample has about 4,200 clones, with more than 65% found just once. Indicated time point: newly diagnosed, previously untreated cHL patient sample. The authors enriched CD8+ T cells from thawed PBMCs via magnetic negative selection. Sequenced material: CD8+ T cells from blood. Receptors were obtained from a human donor with classical Hodgkin lymphoma.

The J gene is TRBJ2-5, the V gene TRBV7-2; 10 bases align to TRBD1. Germline loops: CDR1 SGHTA, CDR2 FQGNSA. V lost 5 bases and J lost 5; bases outside the gene matches: 11. The CDR3 totals 16 residues. The CDR3 sequence: CASSLLLTGGMETQYF. As DNA, the CDR3 is TGTGCCAGCAGCCTACTATTGACAGGGGGCATGGAGACCCAGTACTTC.

The chain carries TRBV27 and TRBJ2-1, with D tentatively TRBD1 or TRBD2 (5 bases each). Trimming pared 3 bases from V and 4 bases from J, leaving 13 bases between. The CDR3 has 15 amino acids. Germline V gene sequence: CDR1 MNHEY, CDR2 SMNVEV (reference sequence). The CDR3 loop is CASSLGTRSYNEQFF. CDR3 sequence (DNA): TGTGCCAGCAGTTTGGGGACCCGTTCTTACAATGAGCAGTTCTTC.

The table lists this clone with a few counts. The CDR3 loop reads CASSVGGPDGYGYTF. The CDR3 DNA reads TGTGCCAGCAGCGTAGGTGGCCCGGACGGCTATGGCTACACCTTC. The chain couples TRBV9 to TRBJ1-2; no definite D call. The CDR3 sequence is 15 residues long. Germline-derived CDR1 and CDR2 are SGDLS and YYNGEE. With 0 bases removed from V and 4 bases from J, the gap between germline ends came to 13 bases.

The chain has TRBV9 and TRBJ2-2, with 12 bases lining up with TRBD2. Germline assignment: CDR1 SGDLS and CDR2 YYNGEE. V dropped 3 bases and J dropped 6; count of bases not matched to a gene: 9. This CDR3 is built from 17 residues. CDR3 loop: CASSANRLAGDAGELFF. Written as DNA, the CDR3 is TGTGCCAGCAGCGCTAACCGACTAGCGGGAGATGCCGGGGAGCTGTTTTTT. Together with reference TRBV9 and TRBJ2-2, the CDR3 gives the full variable domain: DSGVTQTPKHLITATGQRVTLRCSPRSGDLSVYWYQQSLDQGLQFLIQYYNGEERAKGNILERFSAQQFPDLHSELNLSSLELGDSALYFCASSANRLAGDAGELFFGEGSRLTVL.

The chain joins TRBV19 to TRBJ1-5; D is perhaps TRBD1 (6 bases). Trimming removed 6 bases at V and 0 bases at J, with 15 bases between. This CDR3 region has 16 residues. The germline V gene encodes CDR1 LNHDA and CDR2 SQIVND (reference sequence). DNA of the CDR3: TGTGCCAGTAGGGGCAGGGGCTCCCCTAGCAATCAGCCCCAGCATTTT. It is translated as CASRGRGSPSNQPQHF.

The CDR3 spells CASSSIRRSYNSPLHF. For the CDR3, the DNA is TGTGCCAGCAGTTCTATTAGGAGGTCCTATAATTCACCCCTCCACTTT. The chain joins TRBV28 to TRBJ1-6; D not resolved. This CDR3 spans 16 amino acids. V was clipped by 4 bases and J by 1 base, with 11 bases between them. CDR1 is MDHEN, CDR2 SYDVKM, per germline.

The rearrangement uses TRBV28 and TRBJ2-5, with TRBD2 as a possible D gene (5 bases). Trimming took off 3 bases at V and 5 bases at J, with 16 bases between the two ends. Germline assignment: CDR1 MDHEN and CDR2 SYDVKM. The CDR3 totals 15 residues. CDR3 protein: CASSFHAASSETQYF. In nucleotides, the CDR3 is TGTGCCAGCAGTTTCCATGCGGCTAGCTCGGAGACCCAGTACTTC. The full variable domain, completed using reference TRBV28 and TRBJ2-5, is DVKVTQSSRYLVKRTGEKVFLECVQDMDHENMFWYRQDPGLGLRLIYFSYDVKMKEKGDIPEGYSVSREKKERFSLILESASTNQTSMYLCASSFHAASSETQYFGPGTRLLVL.

The rearrangement uses TRBV5-1 and TRBJ2-5; unclear D gene. This CDR3 region has 11 residues. CDR1 and CDR2 (germline): SGHRS, YFSETQ. V lost 1 base, J lost 7 bases, and 5 bases lay in between. In nucleotides, the CDR3 is TGCGCCAGCAGCTTGTCCGGGACCCAGTACTTC. It translates to CASSLSGTQYF.

J is TRBJ2-7 and V is TRBV6-4, with D possibly matching TRBD2 (6 bases). Germline values: CDR1 MRHNA, CDR2 SNTAGT. The CDR3 is 14 amino acids. The germline V and J ends were trimmed by 8 bases and 6 bases, with 20 bases remaining between them. The CDR3 DNA follows: TGTGCCAGCGGGCCCGGGACTGGGCGCTGCGAGCAGTACTTC. It encodes CASGPGTGRCEQYF.

This chain links TRBV27 with TRBJ2-7; D may be TRBD2 (5 bases). Germline CDR1 MNHEY, CDR2 SMNVEV (reference sequence). CDR3 length: 15 amino acids. V was trimmed by 5 bases and J by 3 bases, leaving 17 bases between them. This CDR3 reads CASSPFGWELYEQYF. In DNA, the CDR3 is TGTGCCAGCAGTCCGTTCGGGTGGGAGCTCTACGAGCAGTACTTC.

The chain links TRBV6-5 to TRBJ1-2, with no clear D. V was cut by 2 bases and J by 4 bases, with 14 bases left in between. This CDR3 is 15 amino acids long. Looked up from germline, CDR1 is MNHEY and CDR2 is SVGAGI. CDR3 sequence: CASSYETEWGYGYTF. The CDR3 DNA reads as TGTGCCAGCAGTTACGAAACAGAGTGGGGCTATGGCTACACCTTC.

The V and J genes are TRBV10-3 and TRBJ2-7; possibly TRBD2 for D (6 bases). Germline loops: CDR1 ENHRY, CDR2 SYGVKD. The CDR3 is made up of 16 amino acids. With 3 bases removed from V and 3 bases from J, the gap between germline ends came to 18 bases. CDR3: CAISDGPYSGGYEQYF. The DNA for the CDR3 is TGTGCCATCAGTGACGGGCCTTATAGCGGAGGCTACGAGCAGTACTTC.

This clone is large by share. Here the CDR3 reads CASTPVGPYGYTF. CDR3 bases: TGTGCCAGTACCCCGGTTGGGCCCTATGGCTACACCTTC. The chain links TRBV19 to TRBJ1-2, with no clear D. The CDR3 spans 13 residues. Trimming shortened V by 7 bases and J by 4 bases, and 13 bases separated the two germline ends. Per the germline V gene, CDR1 is LNHDA and CDR2 is SQIVND (reference sequence).

The chain recombines TRBV4-3 with TRBJ2-1; 10 bases are a match to TRBD2. The CDR3 sequence is 14 residues long. J lost 8 bases, V lost 8 bases, and 9 bases had no gene match. Germline lookup yields CDR1 LGHNA and CDR2 YSLEER. CDR3 coding DNA: TGCGCCAGCGGTCCTAGCGGGAGATTTGATGAGCAGTTCTTC. Its protein is CASGPSGRFDEQFF.

This chain links TRBV2 with TRBJ1-2; possibly TRBD1 for D (5 bases). CDR3 length: 16 residues. The germline V and J ends were trimmed by 4 bases and 3 bases, with 18 bases remaining between them. Germline CDR1 reads SNHLY; CDR2 reads FYNNEI. As DNA, the CDR3 is TGTGCCAGCAGTGGGCGGGGGGTGCAGCAGTACTATGGCTACACCTTC. This sequence encodes CASSGRGVQQYYGYTF.

This clone occurred a few times. The chain is built from TRBV27 and TRBJ1-1; D is unresolved. Germline V gives CDR1 MNHEY, CDR2 SMNVEV (reference sequence). This CDR3 region has 11 residues. The V end lost 6 bases, the J end lost 4 bases, and 6 bases lay between the germline ends. CDR3 DNA: TGTGCCAGCAGACTAGGCACTGAAGCTTTCTTT. Translated, it gives CASRLGTEAFF.

This chain connects TRBV4-1 to TRBJ2-7, with 9 bases identical to TRBD1. The CDR3 has 14 amino acids. From germline, CDR1 is MGHRA and CDR2 YSYEKL. The trim removed 2 bases at V and 4 bases at J, leaving 3 bases unmatched. CDR3 in amino acids: CASSQTGTGYEQYF. The CDR3 nucleotides read TGCGCCAGCAGCCAAACCGGGACAGGGTACGAGCAGTACTTC.

The chain links TRBV11-2 to TRBJ1-3, with D hard to call. CDR1 is SGHAT, CDR2 FQNNGV, per germline. CDR3 length equals 13 residues. V dropped 5 bases and J dropped 8 bases, with 13 bases sitting between them. The CDR3 bases are TGTGCCAGCAGCCCCCGTGGACTGGACACCATATATTTT. Its translation: CASSPRGLDTIYF. Complete variable domain (other parts from reference TRBV11-2 and TRBJ1-3): EAGVAQSPRYKIIEKRQSVAFWCNPISGHATLYWYQQILGQGPKLLIQFQNNGVVDDSQLPKDRFSAERLKGVDSTLKIQPAKLEDSAVYLCASSPRGLDTIYFGEGSWLTVV.

This chain connects TRBV23-1 to TRBJ1-2; a weak D match, TRBD1 (5 bases). TRBV23-1 is designated an ORF whose function remains uncertain. V dropped 4 bases and J dropped 7 bases, with 22 bases sitting between them. The CDR3 loop spans 16 amino acids. The CDR3 nucleotides are TGCGCCAGCAGTCCGACCGGGGGGGTATCGTTGTGTGGCTACACCTTC. Translation gives CASSPTGGVSLCGYTF.